A single sample is the source of the 11 T cell receptor beta chains below, sequenced in a study of cytomegalovirus exposure and HLA in healthy donors (dated by TCRdb to 2016 to 2017). Library method: the immunoSEQ multiplex PCR assay. The multiplex PCR relied on a mix of 60 forward primers for TCR Vbeta segments and 13 reverse primers for TCR Jbeta segments. The source is immuneACCESS, and TCRdb retained only in-frame sequences with V and J called. Part of the clones is not carried over; for the studies checked, unresolved V genes explain less than half of this, and the remainder is unexplained. The sample data list around 100,000 clones, and 75% to 90% of these were observed just once. The top ten constitute around 2.6% of the sample. The sequencing sample was made of PBMCs. Every receptor here comes from a man aged 40-49 years in good health and CMV-seronegative.

This clone has just one count. The chain combines TRBV6-1 with TRBJ1-3, with unresolved D. The CDR3 totals 14 residues. The germline V gene encodes CDR1 MNHNS and CDR2 SASEGT. V lost 5 bases to trimming and J lost 2 bases, with 10 bases between them. CDR3 DNA sequence: TGTGCCAGCAGTTCCCCCGGGGCTGGAAACACCATATATTTT. Its protein is CASSSPGAGNTIYF.

The V call is TRBV7-2, the J call TRBJ2-5; 10 bases are shared with TRBD1. This CDR3 has 15 amino acids. The germline CDR1 and CDR2 sequences are SGHTA and FQGNSA. The J segment lost 3 bases and the V segment lost 0 bases, leaving 1 base of the junction unmatched. CDR3 amino acids: CASSLAGTGEETQYF. CDR3 DNA sequence: TGTGCCAGCAGCTTAGCTGGGACAGGGGAAGAGACCCAGTACTTC.

V is TRBV30 and J is TRBJ1-4; a possible D gene is TRBD1 (5 bases). V dropped 3 bases and J dropped 8 bases, with 13 bases sitting between them. The CDR3 runs to 13 residues. Per the germline V gene, CDR1 is GTSNPN and CDR2 is SVGIG (reference sequence). Here the CDR3 DNA reads TGTGCCTGGAGGGCCCAGGGCTGGGAAAAACTGTTTTTT. Protein product: CAWRAQGWEKLFF.

The V and J genes are TRBV5-1 and TRBJ1-1; 10 bases align to TRBD1. The germline V gene has CDR1 SGHRS and CDR2 YFSETQ. The CDR3 is 16 residues long. The V and J ends lost 3 bases and 5 bases, in that order; junction bases with no gene match: 10. The CDR3 sequence: CASSYDETGGRTEAFF. Here the CDR3 DNA reads TGCGCCAGCAGCTACGACGAGACAGGGGGCCGGACTGAAGCTTTCTTT.

V is TRBV5-4 and J is TRBJ2-5; 8 nucleotides match TRBD2. V dropped 0 bases and J dropped 6; count of bases not matched to a gene: 19. CDR3 length: 19 amino acids. Germline CDR1 and CDR2: SGHNT and YYREEE (reference sequence). DNA of the CDR3: TGTGCCAGCAGCTTGGCCCCCCGCGGGGGGTACCGGCTTGAGAAGACCCAGTACTTC. This gives the protein CASSLAPRGGYRLEKTQYF.

The chain employs TRBV9 and TRBJ2-1, with 16 bases lining up with TRBD2. Germline loops: CDR1 SGDLS, CDR2 YYNGEE. This CDR3 contains 17 residues. V dropped 2 bases and J dropped 9; count of bases not matched to a gene: 8. The CDR3 DNA follows: TGTGCCAGCAGCGTCTCCGGGACTAGCGGGGGGGCGCCTGAGCAGTTCTTC. Translating it yields CASSVSGTSGGAPEQFF.

The chain combines TRBV7-9 with TRBJ2-5; the D is unclear. In germline, CDR1 is SEHNR, CDR2 FQNEAQ (reference sequence). Trimming stripped 0 bases from V and 2 bases from J, with 4 bases between. The CDR3 totals 13 residues. CDR3 region: CASSLARQETQYF. For the CDR3, the DNA is TGTGCCAGCAGCTTAGCCCGTCAAGAGACCCAGTACTTC.

This rearrangement joins TRBV6-1 to TRBJ1-1; D gene unclear. Germline V gene data show CDR1 as MNHNS and CDR2 as SASEGT. Deletions cut 0 bases from V and 13 bases from J, with 15 bases between. CDR3 length: 13 residues. CDR3 DNA sequence: TGTGCCAGCAGTGAAGCCTCCAAGAGTTTAAGTTTCTTT. Its protein is CASSEASKSLSFF.

This clone showed up just a few times. The chain couples TRBV19 to TRBJ1-4; D is unclear. CDR1 is LNHDA and CDR2 is SQIVND in the germline V gene (reference sequence). Deletions cut 6 bases from V and 3 bases from J, with 11 bases between. The CDR3 is 14 amino acids. CDR3 in DNA: TGTGCCAGTAGGCTTCTCGGTTCTAATGAAAAACTGTTTTTT. This encodes CASRLLGSNEKLFF.

V and J are TRBV5-6 and TRBJ2-5, with a tentative D call TRBD1 (5 bases). The J call may be wrong; the DNA end is better matched by TRBJ2-7. This CDR3 spans 12 amino acids. Germline V gene data show CDR1 as SGHDT and CDR2 as YYEEEE. The CDR3 sequence is CASSLKGYEQYF. CDR3 in DNA: TGTGCCAGCAGCTTGAAGGGGTACGAGCAGTACTTC.

The CDR3 region has the DNA TGTGCCAGCAGGGTTGGGGCAGGGGCGAACTATGGCTACACCTTC. Protein product: CASRVGAGANYGYTF. The chain combines TRBV7-3 with TRBJ1-2, with a tentative D call TRBD1 (6 bases). In germline, CDR1 is SGHTA, CDR2 FQGTGA. V lost 6 bases to trimming and J lost 2 bases, with 16 bases between them. This CDR3 is built from 15 residues.